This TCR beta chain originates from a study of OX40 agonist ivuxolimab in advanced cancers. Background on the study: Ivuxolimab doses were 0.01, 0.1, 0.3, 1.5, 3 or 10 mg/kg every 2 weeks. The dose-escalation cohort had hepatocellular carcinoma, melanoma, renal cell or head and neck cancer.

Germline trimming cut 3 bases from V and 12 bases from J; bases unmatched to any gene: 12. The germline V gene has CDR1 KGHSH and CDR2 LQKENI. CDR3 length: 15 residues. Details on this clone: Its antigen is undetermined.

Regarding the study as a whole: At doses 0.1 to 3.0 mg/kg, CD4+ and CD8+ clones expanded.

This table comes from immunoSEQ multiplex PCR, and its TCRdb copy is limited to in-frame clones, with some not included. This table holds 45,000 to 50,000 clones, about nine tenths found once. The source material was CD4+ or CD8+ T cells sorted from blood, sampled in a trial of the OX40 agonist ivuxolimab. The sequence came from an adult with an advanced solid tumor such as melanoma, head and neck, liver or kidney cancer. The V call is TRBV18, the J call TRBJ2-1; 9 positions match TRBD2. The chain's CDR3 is CASSPIRAGGLVQFF. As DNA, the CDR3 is TGTGCCAGCTCACCGATTCGAGCGGGAGGCCTAGTGCAGTTCTTC.